This T cell receptor beta chain was retrieved from a study of cytomegalovirus exposure and HLA in healthy donors. Amplification used 60 Vbeta primers and 13 Jbeta primers. Libraries were prepared by immunoSEQ multiplex PCR; TCRdb keeps only in-frame clonotypes and omits some of them. Of around 180,000 clones listed, roughly 85% were seen once; the top ten hold 1%. This TCR was sampled from a boy between 2 and 10 years old in good health and CMV-seronegative. Sample: PBMCs.

In nucleotides, the CDR3 is TGTGCCAGCAGTGAAGTACTAGCGGGGAATGAGCAGTTCTTC. Amino acids: CASSEVLAGNEQFF. V is TRBV2 and J is TRBJ2-1, with 10 bases fitting TRBD2. Germline CDR1 SNHLY, CDR2 FYNNEI. V lost 1 base, J lost 7 bases, and 1 base stayed unmatched. There are 14 residues in the CDR3. Full variable domain (missing parts from reference TRBV2 and TRBJ2-1): EPEVTQTPSHQVTQMGQEVILRCVPISNHLYFYWYRQILGQKVEFLVSFYNNEISEKSEIFDDQFSVERPDGSNFTLKIRSTKLEDSAMYFCASSEVLAGNEQFFGPGTRLTVL.